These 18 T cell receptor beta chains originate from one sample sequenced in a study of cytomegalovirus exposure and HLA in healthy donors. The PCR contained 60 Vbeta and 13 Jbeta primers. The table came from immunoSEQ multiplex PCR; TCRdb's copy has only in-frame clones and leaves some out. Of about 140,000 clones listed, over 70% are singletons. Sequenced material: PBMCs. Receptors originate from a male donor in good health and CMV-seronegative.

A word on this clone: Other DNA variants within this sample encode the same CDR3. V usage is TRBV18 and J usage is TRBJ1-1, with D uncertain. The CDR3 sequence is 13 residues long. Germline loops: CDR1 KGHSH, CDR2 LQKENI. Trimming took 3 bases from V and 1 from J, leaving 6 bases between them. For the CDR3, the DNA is TGTGCCAGCTCACCTACCGGGAACACTGAAGCTTTCTTT. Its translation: CASSPTGNTEAFF.

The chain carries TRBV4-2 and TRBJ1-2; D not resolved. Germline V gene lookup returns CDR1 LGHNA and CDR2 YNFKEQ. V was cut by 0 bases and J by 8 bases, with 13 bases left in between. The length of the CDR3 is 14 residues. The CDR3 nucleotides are TGTGCCAGCAGCCAAGATGGGCAGAACGGAGGCTACACCTTC. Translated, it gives CASSQDGQNGGYTF.

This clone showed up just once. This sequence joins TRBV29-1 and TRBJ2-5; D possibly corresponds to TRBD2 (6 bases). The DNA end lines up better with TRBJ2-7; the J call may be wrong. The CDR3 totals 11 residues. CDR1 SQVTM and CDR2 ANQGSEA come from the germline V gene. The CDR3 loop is CSAGGESEQYF. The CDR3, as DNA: TGCAGCGCCGGCGGGGAAAGCGAGCAGTACTTC.

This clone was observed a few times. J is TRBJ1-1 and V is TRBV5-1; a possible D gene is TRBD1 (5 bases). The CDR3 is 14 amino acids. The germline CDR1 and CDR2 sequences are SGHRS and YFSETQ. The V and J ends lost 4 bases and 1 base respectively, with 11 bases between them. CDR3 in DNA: TGCGCCAGCAGCCGGACACAAGAGAACACTGAAGCTTTCTTT. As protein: CASSRTQENTEAFF. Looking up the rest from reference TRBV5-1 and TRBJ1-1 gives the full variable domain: KAGVTQTPRYLIKTRGQQVTLSCSPISGHRSVSWYQQTPGQGLQFLFEYFSETQRNKGNFPGRFSGRQFSNSRSEMNVSTLELGDSALYLCASSRTQENTEAFFGQGTRLTVV.

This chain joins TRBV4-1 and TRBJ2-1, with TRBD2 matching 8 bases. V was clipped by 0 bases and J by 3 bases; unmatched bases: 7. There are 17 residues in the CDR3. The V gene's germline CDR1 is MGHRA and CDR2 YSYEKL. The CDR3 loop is CASSQDSYSGVYNEQFF. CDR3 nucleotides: TGCGCCAGCAGCCAAGACTCCTATAGCGGGGTCTACAATGAGCAGTTCTTC.

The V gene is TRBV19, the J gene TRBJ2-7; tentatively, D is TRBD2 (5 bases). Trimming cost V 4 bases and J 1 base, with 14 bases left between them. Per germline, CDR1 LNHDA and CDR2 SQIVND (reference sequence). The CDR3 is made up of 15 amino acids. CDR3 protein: CASSKFGEFSYEQYF. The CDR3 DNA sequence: TGTGCCAGTAGTAAGTTCGGGGAGTTTTCCTACGAGCAGTACTTC.

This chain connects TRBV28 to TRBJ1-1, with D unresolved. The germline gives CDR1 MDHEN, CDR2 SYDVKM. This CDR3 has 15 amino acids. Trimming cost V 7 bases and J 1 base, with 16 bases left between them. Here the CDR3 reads CASTYRGARNTEAFF. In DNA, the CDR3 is TGTGCCAGCACCTACCGGGGAGCCAGGAACACTGAAGCTTTCTTT.

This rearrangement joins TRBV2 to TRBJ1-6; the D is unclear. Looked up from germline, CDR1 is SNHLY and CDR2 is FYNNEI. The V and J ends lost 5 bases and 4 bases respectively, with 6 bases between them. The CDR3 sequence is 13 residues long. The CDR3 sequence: CASSPSYNSPLHF. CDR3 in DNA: TGTGCCAGCAGTCCTTCTTATAATTCACCCCTCCACTTT. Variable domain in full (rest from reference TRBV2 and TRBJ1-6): EPEVTQTPSHQVTQMGQEVILRCVPISNHLYFYWYRQILGQKVEFLVSFYNNEISEKSEIFDDQFSVERPDGSNFTLKIRSTKLEDSAMYFCASSPSYNSPLHFGNGTRLTVT.

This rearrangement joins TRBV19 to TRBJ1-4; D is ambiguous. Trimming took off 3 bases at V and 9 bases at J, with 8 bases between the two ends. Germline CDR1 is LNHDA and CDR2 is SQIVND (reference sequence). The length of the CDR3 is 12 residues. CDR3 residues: CASSITAKKLFF. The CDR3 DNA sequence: TGTGCCAGTAGTATCACAGCTAAAAAACTGTTTTTT.

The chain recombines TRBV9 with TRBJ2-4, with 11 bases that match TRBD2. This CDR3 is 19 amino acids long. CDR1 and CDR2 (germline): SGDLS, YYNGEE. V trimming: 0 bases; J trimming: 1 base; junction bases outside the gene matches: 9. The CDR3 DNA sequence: TGTGCCAGCAGCGTAGGTGGGACTAGCGGAGACAGGGCCAAAAACATTCAGTACTTC. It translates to CASSVGGTSGDRAKNIQYF.

Written as DNA, the CDR3 is TGTGCCAGCAGCTTAGTGAACGGGCTCGGGGATGAGCAGTTCTTC. Residues: CASSLVNGLGDEQFF. The chain has TRBV7-9 and TRBJ2-1; a possible D gene is TRBD2 (5 bases). The germline gives CDR1 SEHNR, CDR2 FQNEAQ (reference sequence). Trimming took off 1 base at V and 8 bases at J, with 15 bases between the two ends. The CDR3 is made up of 15 amino acids.

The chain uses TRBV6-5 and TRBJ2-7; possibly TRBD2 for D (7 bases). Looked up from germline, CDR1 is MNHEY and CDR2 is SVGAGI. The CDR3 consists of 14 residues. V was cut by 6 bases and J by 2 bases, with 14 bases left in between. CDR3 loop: CASRQGRGTYEQYF. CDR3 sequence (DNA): TGTGCCAGCAGGCAGGGGAGGGGCACCTACGAGCAGTACTTC.

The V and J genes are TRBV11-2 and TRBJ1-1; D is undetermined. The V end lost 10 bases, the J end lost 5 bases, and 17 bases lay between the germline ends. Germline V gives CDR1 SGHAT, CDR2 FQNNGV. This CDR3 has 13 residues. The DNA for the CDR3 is TGTGCCATTGGAGTCCCCCTCGGAACTGAAGCTTTCTTT. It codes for CAIGVPLGTEAFF.

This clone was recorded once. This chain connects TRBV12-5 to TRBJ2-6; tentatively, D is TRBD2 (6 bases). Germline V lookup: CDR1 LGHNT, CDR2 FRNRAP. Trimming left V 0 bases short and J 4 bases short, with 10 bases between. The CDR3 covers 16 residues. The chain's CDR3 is CASGLVGGNGANVLTF. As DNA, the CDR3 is TGTGCTAGTGGTTTGGTAGGAGGGAACGGGGCCAACGTCCTGACTTTC. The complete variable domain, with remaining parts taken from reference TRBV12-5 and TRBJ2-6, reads DARVTQTPRHKVTEMGQEVTMRCQPILGHNTVFWYRQTMMQGLELLAYFRNRAPLDDSGMPKDRFSAEMPDATLATLKIQPSEPRDSAVYFCASGLVGGNGANVLTFGAGSRLTVL.

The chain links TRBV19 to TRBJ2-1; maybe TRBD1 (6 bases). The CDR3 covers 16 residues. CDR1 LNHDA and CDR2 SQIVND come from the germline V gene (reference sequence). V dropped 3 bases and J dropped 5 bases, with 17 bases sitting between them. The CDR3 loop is CASSMMIGAGDNEQFF. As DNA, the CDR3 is TGTGCCAGTAGTATGATGATCGGGGCAGGGGACAATGAGCAGTTCTTC. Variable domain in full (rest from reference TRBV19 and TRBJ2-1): DGGITQSPKYLFRKEGQNVTLSCEQNLNHDAMYWYRQDPGQGLRLIYYSQIVNDFQKGDIAEGYSVSREKKESFPLTVTSAQKNPTAFYLCASSMMIGAGDNEQFFGPGTRLTVL.

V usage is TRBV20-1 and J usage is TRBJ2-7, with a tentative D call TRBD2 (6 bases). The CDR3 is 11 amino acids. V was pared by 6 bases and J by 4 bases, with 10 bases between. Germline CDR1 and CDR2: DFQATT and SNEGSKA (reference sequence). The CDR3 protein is CSALGLYEQYF. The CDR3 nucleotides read TGCAGTGCCCTGGGACTTTACGAGCAGTACTTC.

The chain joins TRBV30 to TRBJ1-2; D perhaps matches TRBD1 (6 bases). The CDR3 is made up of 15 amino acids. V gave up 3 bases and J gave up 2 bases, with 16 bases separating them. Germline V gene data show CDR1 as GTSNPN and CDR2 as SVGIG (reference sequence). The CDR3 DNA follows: TGTGCCTGGAGGTACGGGGGGCAGTTCAACTATGGCTACACCTTC. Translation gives CAWRYGGQFNYGYTF.

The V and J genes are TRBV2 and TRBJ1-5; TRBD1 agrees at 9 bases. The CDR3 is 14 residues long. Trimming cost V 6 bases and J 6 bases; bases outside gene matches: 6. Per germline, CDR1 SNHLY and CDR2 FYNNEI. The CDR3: CASSTGTGSQPQHF. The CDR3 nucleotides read TGTGCCAGCAGCACAGGGACAGGGAGTCAGCCCCAGCATTTT.